The 3 T cell receptor beta chains presented below share a single source sample, sequenced in a study of T cell responses to AZD1222 COVID-19 vaccine. The table came from immunoSEQ multiplex PCR; TCRdb's copy has only in-frame clones and leaves some out. The data show approximately 150,000 clones, approximately 88% seen once. The specimen was peripheral blood, collected on day 0 of AZD1222 vaccination. All receptors come from an adult in good health.

The chain employs TRBV7-6 and TRBJ1-2, with D uncertain. Germline assignment: CDR1 SGHVS and CDR2 FNYEAQ. The CDR3 contains 15 residues. The germline V and J ends were trimmed by 4 bases and 2 bases, with 14 bases remaining between them. Here the CDR3 reads CASSSIAAENYGYTF. Here the CDR3 DNA reads TGTGCCAGCAGCTCTATAGCTGCAGAGAACTATGGCTACACCTTC. The complete variable domain, with remaining parts taken from reference TRBV7-6 and TRBJ1-2, reads GAGVSQSPRYKVTKRGQDVALRCDPISGHVSLYWYRQALGQGPEFLTYFNYEAQQDKSGLPNDRFSAERPEGSISTLTIQRTEQRDSAMYRCASSSIAAENYGYTFGSGTRLTVV.

The chain uses TRBV30 and TRBJ1-2; D may be TRBD1 (5 bases). The CDR3 is 14 residues long. Germline assignment: CDR1 GTSNPN and CDR2 SVGIG (reference sequence). Trimming stripped 0 bases from V and 2 bases from J, with 10 bases between. The CDR3: CAWSVQGPNYGYTF. CDR3 DNA sequence: TGTGCCTGGAGTGTGCAGGGTCCAAACTATGGCTACACCTTC.

The chain employs TRBV6-5 and TRBJ1-6; no firm D call. V was pared by 8 bases and J by 0 bases, with 11 bases between. This CDR3 is 15 amino acids long. Per germline, CDR1 MNHEY and CDR2 SVGAGI. The CDR3 sequence is CASGIRASYNSPLHF. The CDR3 region has the DNA TGTGCCAGCGGTATTAGGGCCTCCTATAATTCACCCCTCCACTTT.